This T cell receptor beta chain stems from a study of cytomegalovirus exposure and HLA in healthy donors. The junction had 6 bases not matched to a gene; V was cut back by 3 bases and J by 7 bases. This CDR3 is 14 amino acids long. Germline loops: CDR1 WSHSY, CDR2 SAAADI. A multiplex PCR was run with 60 Vbeta primers and 13 Jbeta primers. Data came from immunoSEQ multiplex PCR; TCRdb stores just in-frame clones and leaves some out. The sample consists of 100,000 to 150,000 clones, roughly 18% of them appearing once. This clone has more than one count but fewer than ten. J is TRBJ2-7 and V is TRBV10-2; TRBD2 matches 10 bases. Material: PBMCs. The TCR originated in a female donor in good health and CMV-seropositive. CDR3 nucleotides: TGCGCCAGCAGTGATGGGACTAGCGATTATGAGCAGTACTTC. It is translated as CASSDGTSDYEQYF.